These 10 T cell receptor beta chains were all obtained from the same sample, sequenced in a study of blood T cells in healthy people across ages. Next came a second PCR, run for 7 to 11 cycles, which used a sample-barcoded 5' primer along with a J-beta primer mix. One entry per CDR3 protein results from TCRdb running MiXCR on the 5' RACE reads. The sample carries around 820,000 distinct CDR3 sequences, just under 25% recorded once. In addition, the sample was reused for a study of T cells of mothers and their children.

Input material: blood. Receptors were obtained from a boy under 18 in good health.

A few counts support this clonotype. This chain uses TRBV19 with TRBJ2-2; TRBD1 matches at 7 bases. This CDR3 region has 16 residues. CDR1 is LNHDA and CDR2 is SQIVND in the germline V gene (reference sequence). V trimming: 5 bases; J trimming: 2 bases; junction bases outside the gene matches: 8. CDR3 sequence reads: CASSPTGTANTGELFF. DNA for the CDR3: TGTGCCAGTAGTCCAACCGGGACAGCTAACACCGGGGAGCTGTTTTTT. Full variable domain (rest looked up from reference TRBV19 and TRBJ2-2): DGGITQSPKYLFRKEGQNVTLSCEQNLNHDAMYWYRQDPGQGLRLIYYSQIVNDFQKGDIAEGYSVSREKKESFPLTVTSAQKNPTAFYLCASSPTGTANTGELFFGEGSRLTVL.

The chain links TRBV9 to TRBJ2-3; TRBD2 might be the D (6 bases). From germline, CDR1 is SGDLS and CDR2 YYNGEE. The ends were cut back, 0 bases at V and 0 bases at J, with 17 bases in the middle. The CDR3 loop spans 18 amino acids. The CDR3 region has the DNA TGTGCCAGCAGCGTAGCTTCTACGGGAGCCCCTAGCACAGATACGCAGTATTTT. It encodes CASSVASTGAPSTDTQYF. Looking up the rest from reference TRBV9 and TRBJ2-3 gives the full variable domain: DSGVTQTPKHLITATGQRVTLRCSPRSGDLSVYWYQQSLDQGLQFLIQYYNGEERAKGNILERFSAQQFPDLHSELNLSSLELGDSALYFCASSVASTGAPSTDTQYFGPGTRLTVL.

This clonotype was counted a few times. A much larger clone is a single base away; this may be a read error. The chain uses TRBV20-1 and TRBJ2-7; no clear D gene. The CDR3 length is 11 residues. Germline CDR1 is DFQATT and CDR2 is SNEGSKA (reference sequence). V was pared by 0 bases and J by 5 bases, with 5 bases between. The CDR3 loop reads CSARDDHEQYF. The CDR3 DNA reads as TGCAGTGCTAGAGATGACCACGAGCAGTACTTC.

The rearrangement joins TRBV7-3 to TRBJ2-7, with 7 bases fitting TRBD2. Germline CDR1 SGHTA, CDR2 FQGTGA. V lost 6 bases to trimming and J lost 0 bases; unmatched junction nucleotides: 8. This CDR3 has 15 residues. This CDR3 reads CASSLRGEASYEQYF. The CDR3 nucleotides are TGTGCCAGCAGTCTTCGGGGGGAGGCCTCCTACGAGCAGTACTTC.

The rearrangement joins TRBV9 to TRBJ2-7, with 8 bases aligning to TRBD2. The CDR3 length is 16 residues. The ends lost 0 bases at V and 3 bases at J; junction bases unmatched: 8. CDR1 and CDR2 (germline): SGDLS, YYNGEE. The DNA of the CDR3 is TGTGCCAGCAGCGTAGCGGGCGGGGGGAAAGACTACGAGCAGTACTTC. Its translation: CASSVAGGGKDYEQYF.

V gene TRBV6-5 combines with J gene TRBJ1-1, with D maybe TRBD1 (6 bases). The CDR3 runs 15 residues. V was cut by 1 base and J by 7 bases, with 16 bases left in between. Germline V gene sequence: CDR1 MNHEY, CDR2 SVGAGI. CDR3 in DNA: TGTGCCAGCAGTTACTGGACGGGGGGCAATAGTGAAGCTTTCTTT. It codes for CASSYWTGGNSEAFF.

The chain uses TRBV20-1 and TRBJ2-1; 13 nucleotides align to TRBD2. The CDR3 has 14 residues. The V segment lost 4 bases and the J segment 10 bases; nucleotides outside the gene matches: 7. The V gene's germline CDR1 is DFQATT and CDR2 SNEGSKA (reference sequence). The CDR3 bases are TGCAGTGCTACCCGGACTAGCGGGAGATGGGAGCAGTTCTTC. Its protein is CSATRTSGRWEQFF.

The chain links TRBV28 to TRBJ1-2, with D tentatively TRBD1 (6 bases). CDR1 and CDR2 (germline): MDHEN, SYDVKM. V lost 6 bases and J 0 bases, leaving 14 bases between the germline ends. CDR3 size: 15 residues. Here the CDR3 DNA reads TGTGCCAGCAGAGAAACGGGGGCAACTAACTATGGCTACACCTTC. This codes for CASRETGATNYGYTF.

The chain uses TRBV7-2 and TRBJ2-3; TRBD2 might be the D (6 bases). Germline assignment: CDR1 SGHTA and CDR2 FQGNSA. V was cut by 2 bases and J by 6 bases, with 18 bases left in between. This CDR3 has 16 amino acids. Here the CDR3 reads CASSLILRDIADTQYF. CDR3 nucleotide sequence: TGTGCCAGCAGCTTAATCTTGCGGGATATTGCGGATACGCAGTATTTT.

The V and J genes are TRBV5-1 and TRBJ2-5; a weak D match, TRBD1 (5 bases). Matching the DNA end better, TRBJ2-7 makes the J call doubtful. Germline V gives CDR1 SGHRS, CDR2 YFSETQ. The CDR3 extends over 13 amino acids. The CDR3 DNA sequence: TGCGCCAGCAGCCGCTCCCAGGGCTACGAGCAGTACTTC. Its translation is CASSRSQGYEQYF.